A single sample is the source of the 15 T cell receptor beta chains below, sequenced in a study of CXCR3-negative and CXCR3-positive naive CD8 T cells (dated by TCRdb to the late 2010s). TCRdb names NextSeq 550 as the instrument used. The Human TCR Profiling Kit (MiLaboratory) was used to make UMI-labeled 5' RACE TRB cDNA libraries. Following TCRdb reprocessing, every CDR3 protein sequence forms one entry, and DNA is not provided. The table for this sample shows 100,000 to 150,000 distinct CDR3 sequences. The top ten clonotypes cover under 0.5% of the sample. The sample comprised naive CXCR3- CD8+ T cells from blood. The meaning of the sample's cell subset or site label: CD45RO-CCR7+CD27+CD95- naive CD8+ T cells lacking CXCR3 (TNR3-). These receptors all stem from a human donor in good health. Some clones in this sample may be carry-over from other donors' samples.

The chain carries TRBV6-6 and TRBJ2-7. The CDR3 is 13 residues long. CDR1 is MNHNY and CDR2 is SVGAGI in the germline V gene (reference sequence). CDR3 loop: CASTFKVSYEQYF.

The V and J genes are TRBV13 and TRBJ2-7; TCRdb calls TRBD1, which cannot be checked without DNA. The germline V gene has CDR1 PRHDT and CDR2 FYEKMQ (reference sequence). The CDR3 runs to 15 residues. This CDR3 is CASSSGQGVMGEQYF.

The chain joins TRBV9 to TRBJ1-4; the D call from TCRdb, TRBD1, cannot be confirmed without DNA. CDR3 size: 12 residues. CDR1 is SGDLS and CDR2 is YYNGEE in the germline V gene. CDR3 region: CASSVAGGKLFF.

The V gene is TRBV5-1, the J gene TRBJ1-1. The CDR3 sequence is 17 residues long. Germline V CDR1 and CDR2: SGHRS, YFSETQ. CDR3 loop: CASSTRDRGGRDTEAFF.

This sequence joins TRBV10-2 and TRBJ2-7; there is no DNA to check the TCRdb D call of TRBD1. CDR3 length: 16 residues. Germline lookup yields CDR1 WSHSY and CDR2 SAAADI. This CDR3 reads CASRGQGENYNYEQYF.

The rearrangement joins TRBV5-1 to TRBJ2-1. Germline V gene lookup returns CDR1 SGHRS and CDR2 YFSETQ. The CDR3 runs to 14 residues. CDR3 loop: CASSLEGYTNEQFF.

The genes are TRBV18 and TRBJ2-7; TCRdb's assignment of TRBD1 cannot be checked, as there is no DNA. This CDR3 has 15 amino acids. Germline CDR1 and CDR2: KGHSH and LQKENI. The CDR3 sequence is CASSPSDRVGYEQYF.

V is TRBV5-1 and J is TRBJ1-1; TCRdb selects TRBD1, and the lack of DNA leaves this call unchecked. Germline loops: CDR1 SGHRS, CDR2 YFSETQ. This CDR3 has 15 residues. CDR3 region: CASSLTGGPNTEAFF.

The chain uses TRBV29-1 and TRBJ2-3; TCRdb outputs TRBD1, but without DNA this stays unchecked. The CDR3 sequence is 12 residues long. CDR1 SQVTM and CDR2 ANQGSEA come from the germline V gene. CDR3 sequence: CSGVGIGDTQYF.

The gene calls are TRBV7-2 and TRBJ1-4. The germline gives CDR1 SGHTA, CDR2 FQGNSA. This CDR3 is 15 amino acids long. The CDR3 loop reads CASSPVGGISEKLFF.

This sequence joins TRBV5-1 and TRBJ2-1; TCRdb's D call of TRBD2 is untestable without DNA. Germline-derived CDR1 and CDR2 are SGHRS and YFSETQ. The CDR3 loop spans 15 amino acids. The CDR3 sequence: CASSTIAGDSNEQFF.

This sequence joins TRBV4-2 and TRBJ1-1. Germline lookup yields CDR1 LGHNA and CDR2 YNFKEQ. The CDR3 sequence is 14 residues long. The CDR3 reads CASRQGALNTEAFF.

J is TRBJ2-1 and V is TRBV6-5. Germline CDR1 and CDR2: MNHEY and SVGAGI. This CDR3 is built from 15 residues. The CDR3 reads CASSYSTDAYNEQFF.

V and J are TRBV12-3 or TRBV12-4 and TRBJ2-7; the TCRdb call, TRBD2, lacks DNA for checking. This CDR3 is built from 17 residues. CDR3 loop: CASSLARDSKARYEQYF.

The genes are TRBV7-6 and TRBJ2-3. The germline CDR1 and CDR2 sequences are SGHVS and FNYEAQ. This CDR3 contains 14 residues. The CDR3 is CASSLSLLAEAQYF.